This T cell receptor (beta chain) is from a study of cytomegalovirus exposure and HLA in healthy donors. The PCR employed 60 Vbeta primers together with 13 Jbeta primers. The table came from immunoSEQ multiplex PCR; TCRdb's copy has only in-frame clones and leaves some out. Seen here are about 200,000 clones, around four fifths observed once, and the top ten hold less than 3%. With 3 bases removed from V and 0 bases from J, the gap between germline ends came to 12 bases. The CDR3 runs 15 residues. The germline CDR1 and CDR2 sequences are LNHDA and SQIVND (reference sequence). This sequence joins TRBV19 and TRBJ2-7, with D perhaps TRBD2 (7 bases). This clonotype originated in a middle-aged woman in good health and CMV-seronegative. Material for sequencing was PBMCs. CDR3 nucleotide sequence: TGTGCCAGTAGTATTACTGGGGGGGCCTCCTACGAGCAGTACTTC. Translation: CASSITGGASYEQYF.